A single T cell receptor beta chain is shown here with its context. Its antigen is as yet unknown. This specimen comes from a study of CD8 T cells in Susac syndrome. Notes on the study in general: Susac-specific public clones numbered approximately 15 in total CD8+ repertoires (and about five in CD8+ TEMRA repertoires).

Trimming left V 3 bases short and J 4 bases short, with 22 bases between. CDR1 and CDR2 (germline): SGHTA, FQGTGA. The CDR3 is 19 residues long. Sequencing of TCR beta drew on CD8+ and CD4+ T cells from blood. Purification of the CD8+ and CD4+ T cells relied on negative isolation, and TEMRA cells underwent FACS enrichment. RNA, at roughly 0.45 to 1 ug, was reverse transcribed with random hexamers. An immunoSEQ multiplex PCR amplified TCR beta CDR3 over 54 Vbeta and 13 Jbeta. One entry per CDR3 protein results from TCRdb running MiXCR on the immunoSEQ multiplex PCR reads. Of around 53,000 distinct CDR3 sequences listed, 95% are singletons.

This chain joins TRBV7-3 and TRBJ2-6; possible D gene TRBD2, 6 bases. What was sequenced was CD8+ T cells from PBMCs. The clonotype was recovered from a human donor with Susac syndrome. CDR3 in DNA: TGTGCCAGCAGCTTGAGGACCGGGACTGTACCTGCCGGGGCCAACGTCCTGACTTTC. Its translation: CASSLRTGTVPAGANVLTF.